This T cell receptor (beta chain) was recorded in a study of shared clonotypes between healthy human individuals. Profiled with immunoSEQ multiplex PCR; TCRdb holds only in-frame clones, not every one. The data show roughly 200,000 clones, approximately 61% seen once. V trimming: 7 bases; J trimming: 1 base; junction bases outside the gene matches: 7. The CDR3 runs 15 residues. Germline values: CDR1 ENHRY, CDR2 SYGVKD. Regarding this clone: Its antigen is as yet unknown.

Overall study results and limits: An expected dependence of interdonor clonotype sharing on sequencing depth was noted.

The chain combines TRBV10-3 with TRBJ1-1, with TRBD1 identical over 9 bases. This clonotype was sampled from a man aged 25 to 40 in good health. Specimen: memory CD4+ T cells sorted from blood. This sample's subset: CD45RA-negative fraction. The CDR3 loop is CAITDRTGANTEAFF. CDR3 sequence (DNA): TGTGCCATCACGGACAGGACAGGGGCGAACACTGAAGCTTTCTTT.